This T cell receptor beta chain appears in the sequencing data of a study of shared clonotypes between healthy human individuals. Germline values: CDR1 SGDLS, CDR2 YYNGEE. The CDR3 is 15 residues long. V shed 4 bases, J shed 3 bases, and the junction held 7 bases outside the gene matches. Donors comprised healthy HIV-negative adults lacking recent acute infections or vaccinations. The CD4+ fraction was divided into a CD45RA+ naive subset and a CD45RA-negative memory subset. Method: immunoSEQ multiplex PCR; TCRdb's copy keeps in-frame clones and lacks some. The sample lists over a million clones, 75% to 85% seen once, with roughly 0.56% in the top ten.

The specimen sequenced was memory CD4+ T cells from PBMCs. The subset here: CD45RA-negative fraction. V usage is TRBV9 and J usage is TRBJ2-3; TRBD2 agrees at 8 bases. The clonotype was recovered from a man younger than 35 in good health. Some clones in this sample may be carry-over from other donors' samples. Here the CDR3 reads CASSRAASGTDTQYF. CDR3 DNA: TGTGCCAGCAGCCGGGCGGCTAGCGGGACAGATACGCAGTATTTT.